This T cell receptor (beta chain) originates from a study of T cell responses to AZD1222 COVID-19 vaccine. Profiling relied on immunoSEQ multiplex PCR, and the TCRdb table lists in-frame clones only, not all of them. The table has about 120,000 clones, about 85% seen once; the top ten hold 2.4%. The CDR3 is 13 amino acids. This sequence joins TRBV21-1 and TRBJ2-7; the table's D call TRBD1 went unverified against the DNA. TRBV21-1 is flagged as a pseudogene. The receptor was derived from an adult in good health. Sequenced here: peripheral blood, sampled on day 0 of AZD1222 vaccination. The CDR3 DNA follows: TGTGCCAGCAGCCCTGACATTTCCTACGAGCAGTACTTC. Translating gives CASSPDISYEQYF.